These T cell receptor beta chains were read from a single sample in a study of Ad26.COV2.S vaccination and SARS-CoV-2 variants. TCRdb's copy holds only in-frame clones and misses some; the assay was immunoSEQ multiplex PCR. This sample has hundreds of thousands of clones; 85% to 90% occur once, and the top ten carry about 2.4%. The sequences come from peripheral blood, collected in a trial of Ad26.COV2.S vaccine versus placebo. Receptor source: a person between 18 and 60 years old who received the Ad26.COV2.S COVID-19 vaccine or a placebo. CDR3s include the opening cysteine and the closing phenylalanine or tryptophan. A D gene is named only where the DNA matches it firmly. The listing skips clone size in some rows; elsewhere it reads once, few, many or a size class.

J	D	size	V	DNA	CDR3
TRBJ2-3	TRBD2	.	TRBV5-4	TGTGCCAGCAGCCCATGGGTAGCGGGGAAAGCGGATACGCAGTATTTT	CASSPWVAGKADTQYF
TRBJ2-3	TRBD2	once	TRBV30	TGTGCCTGGAATCTAGCGGCTGGCACAGATACGCAGTATTTT	CAWNLAAGTDTQYF
TRBJ1-3	TRBD1	.	TRBV7-9	TGTGCCAGCAGCGCCCTTCGAGGACAGGGGTACGGAAACACCATATATTTT	CASSALRGQGYGNTIYF
TRBJ1-2	.	.	TRBV2	TGTGCCAGCAGTTTACTTCCACTCGAGGGCTACACCTTC	CASSLLPLEGYTF
TRBJ2-4	.	.	TRBV6-6	TGTGCCAGCAGGCCCGGACCAGGCAACATTCAGTACTTC	CASRPGPGNIQYF
TRBJ2-3	.	.	TRBV28	TGTGCCAGCACTACGGGGCCTGCGGCAGATACGCAGTATTTT	CASTTGPAADTQYF
TRBJ1-1	.	.	TRBV6-5	TGTGCCAGCATTCATATGACCCAAGCTTTCTTT	CASIHMTQAFF
TRBJ2-2	.	.	TRBV9	TGTGCCAGCACCGGAAGGGGAGGCAGGGCCACCGGGGAGCTGTTTTTT	CASTGRGGRATGELFF
TRBJ1-4	.	.	TRBV6-1	TGTGCCAGCAGTGAAATGAGAGGAGGGGGAGGTGAAAAACTGTTTTTT	CASSEMRGGGGEKLFF
TRBJ2-5	.	.	TRBV19	TGTGCCAGTGGGCGGAGGTCGGGTCAAGAGACCCAGTACTTC	CASGRRSGQETQYF
TRBJ2-3	.	.	TRBV6-6	TGTGCCAGCAGTTACACGCTAGGGACAGATACGCAGTATTTT	CASSYTLGTDTQYF
TRBJ2-3	.	.	TRBV6-5	TGTGCCAGCAGTTACTCAGTTTGGCGCCAAGATACGCAGTATTTT	CASSYSVWRQDTQYF
TRBJ1-5	.	.	TRBV30	TGTGCCTGGAGTAACCAACTCCATAGCAATCAGCCCCAGCATTTT	CAWSNQLHSNQPQHF
TRBJ1-4	.	.	TRBV4-1	TGCGCCAGCAGCCAAGGTGGGACGGGGATCGGTGAAAAACTGTTTTTT	CASSQGGTGIGEKLFF
TRBJ1-1	.	.	TRBV15	TGTGCCACCAGCGTCGTGGCGAACACTGAAGCTTTCTTT	CATSVVANTEAFF
TRBJ2-3	.	.	TRBV7-9	TGTGCCAGCAGCGTAGCGGTTAACACAGATACGCAGTATTTT	CASSVAVNTDTQYF
TRBJ2-7	TRBD1	.	TRBV7-2	TGTGCCAGCAGTTTTAGGACAGGGGGCTACGAGCAGTACTTC	CASSFRTGGYEQYF
TRBJ2-2	.	.	TRBV7-6	TGTGCCAGCAGCTCAGGGGGAGGCGGGGAGCTGTTTTTT	CASSSGGGGELFF
TRBJ1-5	.	.	TRBV2	TGTGCCAGCAGATTAACAGGTGCCGATAATCAGCCCCAGCATTTT	CASRLTGADNQPQHF
TRBJ1-5	.	.	TRBV28	TGTGCCAGCACCGCCTCCAGGTTCCAAAATCAGCCCCAGCATTTT	CASTASRFQNQPQHF
TRBJ2-5	TRBD2	.	TRBV7-8	TGTGCCAGCAGCTTCTGGTCTAGCGGGGGACAAGAGACCCAGTACTTC	CASSFWSSGGQETQYF
TRBJ1-5	TRBD1	few	TRBV2	TGTGCCAGCAGTTGGGACAGTAATCAGCCCCAGCATTTT	CASSWDSNQPQHF
TRBJ2-2	TRBD1	.	TRBV7-3	TGTGCCAGCAGCATGACAGGGGAGAACGGGGAGCTGTTTTTT	CASSMTGENGELFF
TRBJ2-6	.	.	TRBV27	TGTGCCAGCAGTTCTCTGGACAGGGCCAACGTCCTGACTTTC	CASSSLDRANVLTF
TRBJ2-1	TRBD2	once	TRBV19	TGTGCCAGTATAGCGGGAGGATCCTACAATGAGCAGTTCTTC	CASIAGGSYNEQFF
TRBJ2-6	TRBD1	.	TRBV7-9	TGTGCCAGCAGCTCAATCCGGGACAGGGATAAGTCTGGGGCCAACGTCCTGACTTTC	CASSSIRDRDKSGANVLTF
TRBJ1-3	.	.	TRBV11-3	TGTGCCAGCAGCTCATCTGGGGCTCTCAACACCATATATTTT	CASSSSGALNTIYF
TRBJ1-1	.	.	TRBV28	TGTGCCAGCAGTTTAGCGGGGGCAGGGGTTCGCACTGAAGCTTTCTTT	CASSLAGAGVRTEAFF
TRBJ2-7	.	.	TRBV5-4	TGTGCCAGCAGCATCGACCAGACTTCCGCCTCCTACGAGCAGTACTTC	CASSIDQTSASYEQYF
TRBJ1-2	TRBD1	.	TRBV5-1	TGCGCCAGCAGCCCAGGGACAGGGGGAGGTAACTATGGCTACACCTTC	CASSPGTGGGNYGYTF